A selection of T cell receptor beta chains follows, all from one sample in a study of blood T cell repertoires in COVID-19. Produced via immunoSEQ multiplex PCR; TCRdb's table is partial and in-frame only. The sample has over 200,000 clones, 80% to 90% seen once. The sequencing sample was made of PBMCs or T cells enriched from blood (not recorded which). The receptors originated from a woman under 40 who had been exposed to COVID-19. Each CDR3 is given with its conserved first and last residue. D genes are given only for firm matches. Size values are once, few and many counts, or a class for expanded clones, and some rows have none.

TGTGCCAGCTCACCCGGACAGGCTAATGAAAAACTGTTTTTT,CASSPGQANEKLFF,TRBD1,TRBV18,NA,TRBJ1-4
TGTGCCATCAGCCGCAACACAGGGAACACCGGGGAGCTGTTTTTT,CAISRNTGNTGELFF,NA,TRBV10-3,once,TRBJ2-2
TGCAGTGCGAGAATAGATGGTGAGCAGTTCTTC,CSARIDGEQFF,NA,TRBV20-1,NA,TRBJ2-1
TGTGCCAGCAGGTCGGAGGGACGGGACGAAACTGAAGCTTTCTTT,CASRSEGRDETEAFF,NA,TRBV28,NA,TRBJ1-1
TGCAGCGTTGGCGAGGGCAATCAGCCCCAGCATTTT,CSVGEGNQPQHF,NA,TRBV29-1,NA,TRBJ1-5
TGTGCCAGTAGTGGGGCTAGTATCCCCCCCGGGACCCAGTACTTC,CASSGASIPPGTQYF,NA,TRBV19,NA,TRBJ2-5
TGCAGCGTTGATAGCGGGGTAGATACGCAGTATTTT,CSVDSGVDTQYF,TRBD2,TRBV29-1,NA,TRBJ2-3
TGTGCCAGCAGTTCCTCAGGGGGCTCTGGAAACACCATATATTTT,CASSSSGGSGNTIYF,TRBD1,TRBV27,NA,TRBJ1-3
TGTGCCATCAGTCCTCAACTGGACAGGCTAAACACTGAAGCTTTCTTT,CAISPQLDRLNTEAFF,TRBD1,TRBV10-3,few,TRBJ1-1
TGTGCCAGCAGCCGACAGGGGGCTAACTATGGCTACACCTTC,CASSRQGANYGYTF,TRBD1,TRBV2,NA,TRBJ1-2
TGTGCCAGCATCGGAGAGCTTGTTCCCTACGAGCAGTACTTC,CASIGELVPYEQYF,NA,TRBV2,NA,TRBJ2-7
TGTGCCTGGAGTGTAGTTAGCAACACCATATATTTT,CAWSVVSNTIYF,NA,TRBV30,NA,TRBJ1-3
TGTGCCTGGAGGGCCCATAGGGGATCCGTCACCGGGGAGCTGTTTTTT,CAWRAHRGSVTGELFF,NA,TRBV30,once,TRBJ2-2
TGCGCCAGCAGCCCGGGACTAGCGGGATCGAATGAGCAGTTCTTC,CASSPGLAGSNEQFF,TRBD2,TRBV5-1,NA,TRBJ2-1
TGTGCCAGCAGGCGAGGGCCTACCGGGGAAAAGACCCAGTACTTC,CASRRGPTGEKTQYF,NA,TRBV2,NA,TRBJ2-5
TGTGCCAGCAGTCCGATATGGGGGGCGGGAGGCTCCTACGAGCAGTACTTC,CASSPIWGAGGSYEQYF,TRBD2,TRBV28,NA,TRBJ2-7
TGTGCCAGCAGCTCGTTAGCGGGAGGGTGGGATACGCAGTATTTT,CASSSLAGGWDTQYF,TRBD2,TRBV7-3,NA,TRBJ2-3
TGTGCCAGCAGTGGTCAGAACACTGAAGCTTTCTTT,CASSGQNTEAFF,NA,TRBV25-1,NA,TRBJ1-1
TGTGCCAGCACCCCACTGACAGGGTTGCCTGGAAACACCATATATTTT,CASTPLTGLPGNTIYF,TRBD1,TRBV11-2,NA,TRBJ1-3
TGTGCCAGCAGTGAAACAGGGGACAAAGGCTACACCTTC,CASSETGDKGYTF,TRBD1,TRBV6-1,NA,TRBJ1-2
TGTGCCAGCAGCCAAGAGCGGCAGGGGGCTGGAAACACCATATATTTT,CASSQERQGAGNTIYF,TRBD1,TRBV3-1/TRBV3-2,NA,TRBJ1-3
TGTGCTAGTGGTTTGACTCAAAGGACAGGGACCTATGGCTACACCTTC,CASGLTQRTGTYGYTF,TRBD1,TRBV12-5,NA,TRBJ1-2
TGTGCCACCAGCATGGGACAGTTCTCCTACAATGAGCAGTTCTTC,CATSMGQFSYNEQFF,TRBD1,TRBV15,NA,TRBJ2-1
TGTGCCAGTAGTATTTTTTCAGCGGGACTTAACAATGAGCAGTTCTTC,CASSIFSAGLNNEQFF,TRBD2,TRBV19,NA,TRBJ2-1
TGTGCCAGTAGTTTACAGGGCCACTATGGCTACACCTTC,CASSLQGHYGYTF,NA,TRBV19,NA,TRBJ1-2
TGTGCCTGGAGCACTATCCCGGGACTAGCGGGAGTGCTCCCCTCCTACGAGCAGTACTTC,CAWSTIPGLAGVLPSYEQYF,TRBD2,TRBV30,NA,TRBJ2-7
TGTGCCAGCAGGCAGGGCCCCTATAATTCACCCCTCCACTTT,CASRQGPYNSPLHF,NA,TRBV28,once,TRBJ1-6
TGTGCCAGCAGTATAGCGGGAGTCGATACGCAGTATTTT,CASSIAGVDTQYF,TRBD2,TRBV5-4,NA,TRBJ2-3
TGTGCCTGGAACCCCGACGGGGGTGGGCAGCCCCAGCATTTT,CAWNPDGGGQPQHF,NA,TRBV30,NA,TRBJ1-5
TGTGCCAGCAGCTACGACAGGGTTAAAGAGACCCAGTACTTC,CASSYDRVKETQYF,TRBD1,TRBV7-8,NA,TRBJ2-5
TGTGCCTATAGGGACAGTCGAATTATTGAAAAACTGTTTTTT,CAYRDSRIIEKLFF,TRBD1,TRBV30,once,TRBJ1-4
TGCGCCAGTACAGGGTTAATTTCCAATCAGCCCCAGCATTTT,CASTGLISNQPQHF,NA,TRBV10-2,NA,TRBJ1-5
TGTGCCAGCAGACCAGGACAGGGGAATAATTCACCCCTCCACTTT,CASRPGQGNNSPLHF,TRBD1,TRBV19,NA,TRBJ1-6
TGTGCCAGTAAGGGGTATAGCAATCAGCCCCAGCATTTT,CASKGYSNQPQHF,NA,TRBV19,NA,TRBJ1-5
TGTGCCAGCAGCTTCGCGGGAGTCGGTACCGGGGAGCTGTTTTTT,CASSFAGVGTGELFF,TRBD2,TRBV5-4,NA,TRBJ2-2
TGTGCCAGCTCACCACTGAGACAGGGAAAGGGAGATGAAAAACTGTTTTTT,CASSPLRQGKGDEKLFF,TRBD1,TRBV18,NA,TRBJ1-4
TGTGCCAGCAGCGTAGCTACGCAGGGAGGTGGCTACACCTTC,CASSVATQGGGYTF,NA,TRBV9,NA,TRBJ1-2
TGTGCCATCAGTGAGGGCCAGGGTAGGACAGATACGCAGTATTTT,CAISEGQGRTDTQYF,NA,TRBV10-3,NA,TRBJ2-3
TGTGCCAGTAGTATAGGCGGAGCGGTCCAAGAGACCCAGTACTTC,CASSIGGAVQETQYF,NA,TRBV19,NA,TRBJ2-5
TGCGCCAGCAGCTTGGATCTTGGCAGGGGGAGCATTCAGTACTTC,CASSLDLGRGSIQYF,TRBD1,TRBV5-1,NA,TRBJ2-4
TGCGCCAGCAGCTTGGGGCAGGGGGCTGATACGCAGTATTTT,CASSLGQGADTQYF,TRBD1,TRBV5-1,NA,TRBJ2-3
TGTGCCAGCAGCTTACAGCGGGGGGTCTACAATGAGCAGTTCTTC,CASSLQRGVYNEQFF,TRBD2,TRBV7-9,NA,TRBJ2-1